This T cell receptor (beta chain) came from a study of blood T cell repertoires in COVID-19. The wider study: PBMCs, B-cell-depleted T cells, or T cells provided the cDNA or gDNA that made up the material.

In the original analysis: Amplification with reference gene primers provided the estimates of nucleated cell counts. The table came from immunoSEQ multiplex PCR; TCRdb's copy has only in-frame clones and leaves some out. The DNA gave D and trimming, while V, J and clone size come from that table. The profile shows over 130,000 clones, more than 80% of them singletons. The CDR3 is 14 amino acids. V dropped 8 bases and J dropped 7; count of bases not matched to a gene: 10. Germline values: CDR1 MNHEY, CDR2 SVGEGT. The rearrangement links TRBV6-2 or TRBV6-3 to TRBJ2-7; 11 bases agree with TRBD1. Material for sequencing was peripheral blood. This receptor was identified in a woman at least 80 years old with acute or convalescent COVID-19. CDR3 DNA sequence: TGTGCCAGCCGCCCTACGGGACAGGGGGGTGAGCAGTACTTC. This codes for CASRPTGQGGEQYF.